Listed below are T cell receptor beta chains from one sample, sequenced in a study of T cell responses to AZD1222 COVID-19 vaccine. Method: immunoSEQ multiplex PCR; TCRdb's copy keeps in-frame clones and lacks some. Of under 200,000 clones listed, 92% are singletons. This sample comprised peripheral blood, obtained on day 0 of AZD1222 vaccination. These receptors were taken from an adult in good health. Both conserved end residues are trimmed from each CDR3.

v_gene: TRBV29-1
len: 10
CDR3aa: SVGAGLTEAF

v_gene: TRBV19
len: 13
CDR3aa: ASSIDRPGSYEQY

v_gene: TRBV3-1/TRBV3-2
len: 12
CDR3aa: ASSQSGRGYEQY

v_gene: TRBV27
len: 7
CDR3aa: ASNEPQH

v_gene: TRBV12-3/TRBV12-4
len: 9
CDR3aa: ASFGGYGYT

v_gene: TRBV6-1
len: 13
CDR3aa: ASSEGRQGGYGYT

v_gene: TRBV12-3/TRBV12-4
len: 11
CDR3aa: ASSLGLAGGPY

v_gene: TRBV5-5
len: 11
CDR3aa: ASSFDLNYGYT

v_gene: TRBV19
len: 13
CDR3aa: ASSILQGNTGELF

v_gene: TRBV3-1/TRBV3-2
len: 13
CDR3aa: ASSRNKGDRETQY

v_gene: TRBV6-5
len: 13
CDR3aa: ASSSGTGWLNTQY

v_gene: TRBV20-1
len: 11
CDR3aa: SASRQANQPQH

v_gene: TRBV6-6
len: 12
CDR3aa: ASRGQGFNQPQH

v_gene: TRBV10-2
len: 16
CDR3aa: ASSESKTGRASGNTIY

v_gene: TRBV12-3/TRBV12-4
len: 11
CDR3aa: ASAPTGAYEQY

v_gene: TRBV7-2
len: 11
CDR3aa: ASSSAGGDTQY

v_gene: TRBV12-3/TRBV12-4
len: 10
CDR3aa: ASSGEAEKLF